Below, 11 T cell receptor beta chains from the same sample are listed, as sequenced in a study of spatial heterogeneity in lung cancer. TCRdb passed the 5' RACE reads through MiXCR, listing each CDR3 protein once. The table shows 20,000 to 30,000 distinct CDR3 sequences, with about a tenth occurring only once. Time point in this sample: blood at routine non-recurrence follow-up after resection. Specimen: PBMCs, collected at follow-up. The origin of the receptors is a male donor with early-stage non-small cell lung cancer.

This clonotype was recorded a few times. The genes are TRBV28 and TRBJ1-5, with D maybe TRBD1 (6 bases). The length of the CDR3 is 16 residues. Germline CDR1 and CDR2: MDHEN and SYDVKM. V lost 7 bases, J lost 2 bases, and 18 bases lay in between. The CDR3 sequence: CASTTEGVGGNQPQHF. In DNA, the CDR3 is TGTGCCAGCACCACGGAGGGGGTTGGTGGCAATCAGCCCCAGCATTTT.

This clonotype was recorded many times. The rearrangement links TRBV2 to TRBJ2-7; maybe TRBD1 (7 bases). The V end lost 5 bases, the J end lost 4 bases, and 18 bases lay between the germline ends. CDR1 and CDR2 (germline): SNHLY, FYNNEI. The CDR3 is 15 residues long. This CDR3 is CASSSPGQTRYEQYF. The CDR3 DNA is TGTGCCAGCAGTTCTCCGGGACAGACTAGGTACGAGCAGTACTTC.

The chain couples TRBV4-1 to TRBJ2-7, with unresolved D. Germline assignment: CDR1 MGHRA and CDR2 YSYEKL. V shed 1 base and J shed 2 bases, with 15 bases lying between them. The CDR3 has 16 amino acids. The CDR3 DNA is TGCGCCAGCAGCCAAGTAGCCGGCAGGCGGACCTACGAGCAGTACTTC. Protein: CASSQVAGRRTYEQYF.

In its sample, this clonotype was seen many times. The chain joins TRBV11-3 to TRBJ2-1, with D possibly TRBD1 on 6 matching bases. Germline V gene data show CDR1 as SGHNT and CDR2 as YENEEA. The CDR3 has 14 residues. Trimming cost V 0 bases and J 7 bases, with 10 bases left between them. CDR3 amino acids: CASSLDGRGNEQFF. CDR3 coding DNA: TGTGCCAGCAGCTTAGACGGCAGGGGAAATGAGCAGTTCTTC.

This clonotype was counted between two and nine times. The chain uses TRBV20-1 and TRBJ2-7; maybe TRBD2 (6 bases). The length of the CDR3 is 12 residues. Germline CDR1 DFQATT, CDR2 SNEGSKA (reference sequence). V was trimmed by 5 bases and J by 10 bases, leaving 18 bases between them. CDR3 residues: CSAAGTPLRQYF. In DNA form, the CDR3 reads TGCAGTGCTGCGGGGACCCCATTGAGACAGTACTTC.

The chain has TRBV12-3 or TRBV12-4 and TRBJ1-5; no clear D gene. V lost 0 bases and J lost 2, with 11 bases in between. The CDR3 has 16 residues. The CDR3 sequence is CASSLALSGGNQPQHF. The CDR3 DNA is TGTGCCAGCAGTTTAGCGCTGTCTGGGGGCAATCAGCCCCAGCATTTT.

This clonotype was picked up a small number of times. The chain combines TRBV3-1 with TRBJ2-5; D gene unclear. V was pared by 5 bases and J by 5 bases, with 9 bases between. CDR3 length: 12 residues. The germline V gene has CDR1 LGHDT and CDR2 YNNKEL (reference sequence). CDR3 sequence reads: CASSFARETQYF. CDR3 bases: TGTGCCAGCAGCTTCGCGCGGGAGACCCAGTACTTC.

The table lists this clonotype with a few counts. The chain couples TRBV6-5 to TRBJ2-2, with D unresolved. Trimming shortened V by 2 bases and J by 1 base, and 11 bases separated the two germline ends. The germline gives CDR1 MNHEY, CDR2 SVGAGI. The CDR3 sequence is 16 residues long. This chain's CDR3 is CASSYQPAENTGELFF. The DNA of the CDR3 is TGTGCCAGCAGTTACCAGCCGGCAGAGAACACCGGGGAGCTGTTTTTT.

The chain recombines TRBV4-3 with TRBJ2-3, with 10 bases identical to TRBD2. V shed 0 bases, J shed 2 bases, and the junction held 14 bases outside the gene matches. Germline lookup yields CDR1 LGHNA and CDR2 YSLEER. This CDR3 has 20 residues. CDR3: CASSQEYARSSGGFTDTQYF. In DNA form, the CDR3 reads TGCGCCAGCAGCCAAGAGTATGCCCGTTCTAGCGGGGGCTTCACAGATACGCAGTATTTT.

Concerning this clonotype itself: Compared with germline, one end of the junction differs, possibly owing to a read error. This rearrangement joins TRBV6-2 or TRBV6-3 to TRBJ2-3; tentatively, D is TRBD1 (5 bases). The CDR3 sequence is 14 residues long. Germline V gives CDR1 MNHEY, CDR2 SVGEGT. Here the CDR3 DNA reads TGTGCCAGTAGTTTCCAGGGCAACACAGATACGCAGTATTTT. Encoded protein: CASSFQGNTDTQYF.

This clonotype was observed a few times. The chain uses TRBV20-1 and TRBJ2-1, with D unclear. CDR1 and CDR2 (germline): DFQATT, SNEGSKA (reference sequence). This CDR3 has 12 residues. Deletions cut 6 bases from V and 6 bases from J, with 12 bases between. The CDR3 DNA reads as TGCAGTGCCCCTGCGAGCCGCAATGAGCAGTTCTTC. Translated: CSAPASRNEQFF.